Listed below are T cell receptor beta chains from one sample, sequenced in a study of T-cell memory formation after mild COVID-19. TCRdb re-called the 5' RACE reads with MiXCR, one entry per CDR3 protein. The table includes roughly 450,000 distinct CDR3 sequences, about a sixth detected once. The sample taken for sequencing was PBMCs or a T cell subset sorted from them (not recorded which). The receptors were gathered from a man between 18 and 29 years old who had mild COVID-19 (a few samples of this study predate the infection). Cell type and time point are not known. CDR3s include the opening cysteine and the closing phenylalanine or tryptophan. A D gene is named only where the DNA matches it firmly. Clone size is stated in some rows and not others, as once, few, many or a class when expanded.

abundance,j_gene,d_gene,v_gene,len,CDR3aa,CDR3nt
NA,TRBJ2-3,NA,TRBV9,17,CASSVAGGQLSVDTQYF,TGTGCCAGCAGCGTAGCCGGGGGCCAACTTTCAGTTGATACGCAGTATTTT
NA,TRBJ2-2,NA,TRBV5-1,15,CASSLGTRSTGELFF,TGCGCCAGCAGCTTGGGTACACGGAGCACCGGGGAGCTGTTTTTT
NA,TRBJ1-1,NA,TRBV5-1,12,CASSVSGAEAFF,TGCGCCAGCAGCGTTTCAGGGGCTGAAGCTTTCTTT
NA,TRBJ2-2,TRBD2,TRBV7-6,15,CASSLIGEGTGELFF,TGTGCCAGCAGCTTAATTGGGGAGGGCACCGGGGAGCTGTTTTTT
few,TRBJ1-1,TRBD1,TRBV5-1,16,CASSLVPGGSNTEAFF,TGCGCCAGCAGCTTGGTGCCAGGGGGCTCGAACACTGAAGCTTTCTTT
few,TRBJ1-1,NA,TRBV5-5,15,CASSWYREEVSEAFF,TGTGCCAGCAGCTGGTACAGGGAAGAGGTATCTGAAGCTTTCTTT
medium-sized,TRBJ2-7,NA,TRBV7-9,16,CASSLGGGLYNYEQYF,TGTGCCAGCAGCTTAGGTGGGGGGCTCTACAACTACGAGCAGTACTTC
many,TRBJ2-7,NA,TRBV7-2,14,CASSAPTRGGEQYF,TGTGCCAGCAGCGCTCCCACCCGGGGTGGCGAGCAGTACTTC
NA,TRBJ2-5,TRBD2,TRBV12-3/TRBV12-4,15,CASSHPSGGKETQYF,TGTGCCAGCAGTCATCCTAGCGGGGGGAAAGAGACCCAGTACTTC
NA,TRBJ2-3,TRBD2,TRBV5-1,15,CASSFGAGVADTQYF,TGCGCCAGCAGCTTCGGGGCGGGGGTAGCAGATACGCAGTATTTT
NA,TRBJ2-7,TRBD2,TRBV20-1,14,CSASGLAESYEQYF,TGCAGTGCTAGTGGACTAGCGGAAAGCTACGAGCAGTACTTC
NA,TRBJ2-5,TRBD1,TRBV9,15,CASSAMTGIEETQYF,TGTGCCAGCAGCGCCATGACAGGGATCGAAGAGACCCAGTACTTC
NA,TRBJ1-5,NA,TRBV20-1,14,CSARENRGNQPQHF,TGCAGTGCTAGAGAAAATCGAGGCAATCAGCCCCAGCATTTT
few,TRBJ2-1,TRBD1,TRBV5-4,14,CASSRDSVQDEQFF,TGTGCCAGCAGCCGGGACAGTGTACAGGATGAGCAGTTCTTC
NA,TRBJ1-5,TRBD1,TRBV12-3/TRBV12-4,15,CASSLGQYSNQPQHF,TGTGCCAGCAGCCTGGGACAGTATAGCAATCAGCCCCAGCATTTT
few,TRBJ2-3,TRBD2,TRBV7-2,15,CASSRRTSGGDTQYF,TGTGCCAGCAGTCGTCGGACTAGCGGGGGGGATACGCAGTATTTT
few,TRBJ2-1,TRBD2,TRBV20-1,13,CSARSGGDVEQFF,TGCAGTGCTAGATCGGGAGGGGACGTTGAGCAGTTCTTC
few,TRBJ2-3,TRBD2,TRBV12-3/TRBV12-4,16,CASTLGARGVSDTQYF,TGTGCCAGCACCCTGGGGGCGCGGGGGGTATCAGATACGCAGTATTTT
few,TRBJ1-5,NA,TRBV12-3/TRBV12-4,14,CASNHQGPNQPQHF,TGTGCCAGCAATCACCAGGGGCCCAATCAGCCCCAGCATTTT
NA,TRBJ2-1,TRBD2,TRBV5-1,17,CASSLEPGLAGGGEQFF,TGCGCCAGCAGCTTGGAACCGGGACTAGCGGGGGGTGGTGAGCAGTTCTTC
NA,TRBJ1-2,NA,TRBV7-3,15,CASSPGGGGDYGYTF,TGTGCCAGCAGCCCAGGAGGGGGTGGTGACTATGGCTACACCTTC
NA,TRBJ2-7,TRBD2,TRBV20-1,15,CSARVPGLAAYEQYF,TGCAGTGCTAGAGTACCGGGACTAGCGGCCTACGAGCAGTACTTC